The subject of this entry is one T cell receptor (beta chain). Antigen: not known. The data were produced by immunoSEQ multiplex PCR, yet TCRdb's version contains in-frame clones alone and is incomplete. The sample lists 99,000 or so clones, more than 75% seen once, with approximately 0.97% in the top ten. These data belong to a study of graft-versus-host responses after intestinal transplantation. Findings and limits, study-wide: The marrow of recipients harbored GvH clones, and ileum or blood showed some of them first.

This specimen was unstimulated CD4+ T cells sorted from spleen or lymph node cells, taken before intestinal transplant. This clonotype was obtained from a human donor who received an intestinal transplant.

CDR3 coding DNA: TGTGCCAGCAGCTTAGGGTGGACACCCAAAAGAGTCTACAATGAGCAGTTCTTC. Protein product: CASSLGWTPKRVYNEQFF. J is TRBJ2-1 and V is TRBV11-2; weak D call: TRBD1 (5 bases). The CDR3 consists of 18 residues. CDR1 is SGHAT, CDR2 FQNNGV, per germline. The V end was cut by 1 base, the J end by 3 bases, with 19 bases between.